These 23 T cell receptor beta chains were all obtained from the same sample, sequenced in a study of cytomegalovirus exposure and HLA in healthy donors. The PCR made use of 60 Vbeta and 13 Jbeta primers. The protocol was immunoSEQ multiplex PCR, while the TCRdb copy is restricted to in-frame clones and leaves out a portion. The sample data list 45,000 to 50,000 clones. Sequencing was performed on PBMCs. The receptors shown here come from a male donor in good health and CMV-seronegative.

Here the CDR3 reads CASSSGQGVTEAFF. In DNA, the CDR3 is TGTGCCAGCAGTAGCGGACAGGGAGTCACTGAAGCTTTCTTT. The chain employs TRBV7-6 and TRBJ1-1; 8 bases align to TRBD1. This CDR3 has 14 amino acids. V lost 6 bases and J lost 4; bases outside the gene matches: 7. Looked up from germline, CDR1 is SGHVS and CDR2 is FNYEAQ.

Here the CDR3 reads CASSLGETYEQYF. The CDR3 DNA sequence: TGTGCCAGCAGCTTAGGCGAGACCTACGAGCAGTACTTC. The chain recombines TRBV7-2 with TRBJ2-7; D uncertain. Trimming took 1 base from V and 2 from J, leaving 6 bases between them. Germline V gives CDR1 SGHTA, CDR2 FQGNSA. The CDR3 sequence is 13 residues long.

The CDR3 protein is CASGTGTSSYEQYF. In DNA, the CDR3 is TGTGCCAGCGGCACCGGGACATCAAGCTACGAGCAGTACTTC. V gene TRBV9 combines with J gene TRBJ2-7; weak D call: TRBD1 (6 bases). Per the germline V gene, CDR1 is SGDLS and CDR2 is YYNGEE. The CDR3 is 14 amino acids. V was trimmed by 7 bases and J by 3 bases, leaving 17 bases between them. Complete variable domain (other parts from reference TRBV9 and TRBJ2-7): DSGVTQTPKHLITATGQRVTLRCSPRSGDLSVYWYQQSLDQGLQFLIQYYNGEERAKGNILERFSAQQFPDLHSELNLSSLELGDSALYFCASGTGTSSYEQYFGPGTRLTVT.

The chain carries TRBV5-4 and TRBJ1-2; TRBD1 matches at 9 bases. CDR3 length: 14 residues. Germline CDR1 is SGHNT and CDR2 is YYREEE (reference sequence). V dropped 0 bases and J dropped 8; count of bases not matched to a gene: 5. The CDR3 is CASSLDGTGKGYTF. The CDR3 region has the DNA TGTGCCAGCAGCTTGGACGGGACAGGGAAGGGCTACACCTTC.

The chain couples TRBV7-9 to TRBJ2-3; TRBD1 is a possible D gene (7 bases). Deletions cut 7 bases from V and 3 bases from J, with 14 bases between. Germline CDR1 and CDR2: SEHNR and FQNEAQ (reference sequence). The CDR3 is 14 amino acids. The CDR3: CASNGGQFTDTQYF. CDR3 sequence (DNA): TGTGCCAGCAACGGGGGACAGTTTACAGATACGCAGTATTTT. Based on the CDR3 plus reference TRBV7-9 and TRBJ2-3, the full variable domain is DTGVSQNPRHKITKRGQNVTFRCDPISEHNRLYWYRQTLGQGPEFLTYFQNEAQLEKSRLLSDRFSAERPKGSFSTLEIQRTEQGDSAMYLCASNGGQFTDTQYFGPGTRLTVL.

The chain recombines TRBV30 with TRBJ1-5, with D unclear. Per the germline V gene, CDR1 is GTSNPN and CDR2 is SVGIG (reference sequence). Trimming shortened V by 1 base and J by 2 bases, and 6 bases separated the two germline ends. The CDR3 has 13 residues. CDR3 region: CAWSDLGNQPQHF. In DNA, the CDR3 is TGTGCCTGGAGTGATCTAGGCAATCAGCCCCAGCATTTT.

This rearrangement joins TRBV6-6 to TRBJ2-3; D may be TRBD2 (7 bases). The V end was cut by 0 bases, the J end by 7 bases, with 14 bases between. CDR1 is MNHNY, CDR2 SVGAGI, per germline (reference sequence). The CDR3 totals 15 residues. In nucleotides, the CDR3 is TGTGCCAGCAGTTACTCGGGGGGGCATTCATATACGCAGTATTTT. As protein: CASSYSGGHSYTQYF.

The V and J genes are TRBV6-4 and TRBJ2-1, with 9 bases matching TRBD2. This CDR3 is built from 15 residues. Trimming removed 0 bases from V and 8 bases from J; junction bases left unmatched: 5. Germline V lookup: CDR1 MRHNA, CDR2 SNTAGT. The chain's CDR3 is CASSDSAGGPHEQFF. In nucleotides, the CDR3 is TGTGCCAGCAGTGACTCGGCGGGGGGGCCCCATGAGCAGTTCTTC.

The V call is TRBV18, the J call TRBJ2-3; 7 nucleotides match TRBD1. The ends lost 3 bases at V and 5 bases at J; junction bases unmatched: 11. Germline lookup yields CDR1 KGHSH and CDR2 LQKENI. The CDR3 spans 16 residues. CDR3 sequence (DNA): TGTGCCAGCTCACCGACGACAGGGAAGTTAGGAGATACGCAGTATTTT. Its protein is CASSPTTGKLGDTQYF.

On this clone: A junction boundary mismatches the germline segment, possibly from a read error. V is TRBV2 and J is TRBJ1-4; no firm D call. Looked up from germline, CDR1 is SNHLY and CDR2 is FYNNEI. There are 12 residues in the CDR3. CDR3 loop: CASREDGEKLFF. The CDR3 coding sequence is TGTGCCAGCAGGGAAGACGGTGAAAAACTGTTTTTT.

CDR3 in amino acids: CASSSRILGSYEQYF. The CDR3 DNA follows: TGTGCCAGCAGTTCGAGGATTTTGGGCTCCTACGAGCAGTACTTC. This rearrangement joins TRBV27 to TRBJ2-7; unclear D gene. Trimming pared 4 bases from V and 0 bases from J, leaving 13 bases between. Germline V gene data show CDR1 as MNHEY and CDR2 as SMNVEV (reference sequence). CDR3 length: 15 residues.

The chain uses TRBV6-5 and TRBJ1-5; 10 bases match TRBD1. The CDR3 totals 15 residues. V shed 5 bases and J 3 bases; nucleotides not matched to a gene: 4. CDR1 is MNHEY, CDR2 SVGAGI, per germline. In nucleotides, the CDR3 is TGTGCCAGCAGTACGGGACAGGGGCACAATCAGCCCCAGCATTTT. This encodes CASSTGQGHNQPQHF.

This rearrangement joins TRBV5-4 to TRBJ2-5, with unresolved D. Per the germline V gene, CDR1 is SGHNT and CDR2 is YYREEE (reference sequence). Trimming shortened V by 2 bases and J by 2 bases, and 4 bases separated the two germline ends. The CDR3 sequence is 12 residues long. The CDR3 here is CASSFPQETQYF. The CDR3 region has the DNA TGTGCCAGCAGCTTCCCACAAGAGACCCAGTACTTC.

The chain carries TRBV6-5 and TRBJ2-7; no clear D gene. V was trimmed by 2 bases and J by 6 bases, leaving 8 bases between them. CDR1 is MNHEY and CDR2 is SVGAGI in the germline V gene. The CDR3 extends over 12 amino acids. CDR3 in amino acids: CASSYHLGEQYF. The CDR3, as DNA: TGTGCCAGCAGTTACCACCTCGGCGAGCAGTACTTC.

CDR3 in amino acids: CASSPEHSGQHTEAFF. CDR3 DNA: TGTGCCAGCAGCCCCGAGCATTCAGGGCAGCACACTGAAGCTTTCTTT. The chain uses TRBV5-6 and TRBJ1-1, with D perhaps TRBD1 (5 bases). V was pared by 4 bases and J by 3 bases, with 19 bases between. There are 16 residues in the CDR3. Germline assignment: CDR1 SGHDT and CDR2 YYEEEE.

Turning to this clone: Other DNA variants within this sample encode the same CDR3. The V gene is TRBV5-1, the J gene TRBJ1-1; D possibly corresponds to TRBD1 (6 bases). Trimming shortened V by 2 bases and J by 1 base, and 12 bases separated the two germline ends. The CDR3 length is 15 residues. Germline-derived CDR1 and CDR2 are SGHRS and YFSETQ. In DNA form, the CDR3 reads TGCGCCAGCAGCTTAACAGGGACGGGGAACACTGAAGCTTTCTTT. The encoded protein is CASSLTGTGNTEAFF.

CDR3 region: CASMRDRASNQPQHF. The CDR3 coding sequence is TGTGCCAGCATGCGGGACAGGGCGAGCAATCAGCCCCAGCATTTT. The genes are TRBV6-1 and TRBJ1-5, with 9 bases identical to TRBD1. Looked up from germline, CDR1 is MNHNS and CDR2 is SASEGT. The CDR3 extends over 15 amino acids. V was pared by 7 bases and J by 1 base, with 5 bases of the junction left unmatched.

V is TRBV27 and J is TRBJ2-7; 7 nucleotides agree with TRBD2. V lost 6 bases, J lost 4 bases, and 6 bases stayed unmatched. CDR1 and CDR2 (germline): MNHEY, SMNVEV (reference sequence). CDR3 length: 13 residues. The CDR3 reads CASRWTRDYEQYF. CDR3 bases: TGTGCCAGCAGGTGGACTAGAGATTACGAGCAGTACTTC.

This chain links TRBV30 with TRBJ2-2; D may be TRBD1 (5 bases). With 0 bases removed from V and 6 bases from J, the gap between germline ends came to 14 bases. The CDR3 length is 15 residues. Germline CDR1 reads GTSNPN; CDR2 reads SVGIG (reference sequence). This CDR3 reads CAWSVPRAGAGELFF. CDR3 DNA: TGTGCCTGGAGTGTACCCAGGGCCGGAGCCGGGGAGCTGTTTTTT.

The J gene is TRBJ1-4, the V gene TRBV5-6; D is ambiguous. V lost 1 base and J lost 4, with 8 bases in between. This CDR3 contains 14 residues. Germline V gene lookup returns CDR1 SGHDT and CDR2 YYEEEE. The CDR3 DNA sequence: TGTGCCAGCAGCTTGTACAGTCTTAATGAAAAACTGTTTTTT. Translation: CASSLYSLNEKLFF.

The J gene is TRBJ1-1, the V gene TRBV7-2; D remains unclear. Trimming stripped 1 base from V and 0 bases from J, with 15 bases between. There are 17 residues in the CDR3. Per the germline V gene, CDR1 is SGHTA and CDR2 is FQGNSA. The CDR3 DNA is TGTGCCAGCAGCTTAGTAGCCCTCTCCAACATGAACACTGAAGCTTTCTTT. Protein sequence: CASSLVALSNMNTEAFF. The full variable domain, in which reference TRBV7-2 and TRBJ1-1 provide the parts outside the CDR3, is GAGVSQSPSNKVTEKGKDVELRCDPISGHTALYWYRQSLGQGLEFLIYFQGNSAPDKSGLPSDRFSAERTGGSVSTLTIQRTQQEDSAVYLCASSLVALSNMNTEAFFGQGTRLTVV.

The rearrangement links TRBV4-1 to TRBJ1-5; 9 bases agree with TRBD1. V was pared by 4 bases and J by 5 bases, with 3 bases of the junction left unmatched. Germline CDR1 is MGHRA and CDR2 is YSYEKL. The length of the CDR3 is 14 residues. The CDR3 DNA reads TGCGCCAGCAGCCCGGGACAGGGCGATCAGCCCCAGCATTTT. Protein product: CASSPGQGDQPQHF.

The CDR3 region has the DNA TGTGCCAGCAGCAAGGGACAGGAAACTGAAGCTTTCTTT. Translation: CASSKGQETEAFF. The V call is TRBV7-9, the J call TRBJ1-1; 8 bases line up with TRBD1. Germline lookup yields CDR1 SEHNR and CDR2 FQNEAQ (reference sequence). J gave up 5 bases and V 5 bases, and 4 bases lay outside the gene matches. This CDR3 has 13 residues.